Described below is a single T cell receptor (beta chain) sequence and its context. What it recognizes is unknown. Germline V gene sequence: CDR1 SGHAT, CDR2 FQNNGV. The CDR3 consists of 14 residues. V was trimmed by 3 bases and J by 4 bases, leaving 11 bases between them. Selected positively for CCR7 and CD45RO-negative, naive CD8 cells excluded terminally differentiated effector memory CD45RA+ cells. The sample belongs to a study of shared clonotypes between healthy human individuals. On the study more broadly: Three plates each covered CD4 naive and memory; CD8 naive two, CD8 memory one. General study points: Memory subsets generally showed lower estimated richness than naive subsets.

Only in-frame clones appear in the TCRdb table, and some are missing; sequencing was by immunoSEQ multiplex PCR. The sample lists millions of clones; less than 95% were seen once. Sequenced: naive CD8+ T cells sorted from blood. V usage is TRBV11-2 and J usage is TRBJ2-3; D perhaps matches TRBD1 (5 bases). The TCR sequence derives from a man younger than 35 in good health. CDR3 sequence (DNA): TGTGCCAGCAGCTTCAGGGCTGTGTCAGATACGCAGTATTTT. Translated, it gives CASSFRAVSDTQYF. Variable domain in full (rest from reference TRBV11-2 and TRBJ2-3): EAGVAQSPRYKIIEKRQSVAFWCNPISGHATLYWYQQILGQGPKLLIQFQNNGVVDDSQLPKDRFSAERLKGVDSTLKIQPAKLEDSAVYLCASSFRAVSDTQYFGPGTRLTVL.